This TCR beta chain was recorded in a study of CD8+ T cells in alopecia areata. Study background: Patients received oral tofacitinib, 5 to 10 mg twice daily, for moderate-to-severe alopecia areata. Tofacitinib was given for 6 to 18 months, then stopped for 6 months.

In each case, RNA was isolated and then reverse transcribed into cDNA as the sequencing template. Repertoires were generated with immunoSEQ multiplex PCR, while TCRdb's copy carries only in-frame clones and drops some. The sample lists roughly 200,000 clones, 50% to 60% occurring once. This clone turned up a few times. Antigen specificity is unknown. Study observations and caveats: Administration of tofacitinib significantly diminished scalp clonality and expanded CD8+ clones within the top 100.

Stated treatment: oral pan-JAK inhibitor, 5-10 mg twice daily. Those with alopecia areata gave lesional scalp punch biopsies and peripheral blood. The source is a human donor with alopecia areata. The sequencing used CD4+ T cells sorted from blood, collected at week 4, from a patient treated with tofacitinib.

The CDR3 DNA sequence: TGTGCCAGCAGTTCAAGAGAATGGCAGTACGGTAGGGAAGCTTTCTTT. Its protein is CASSSREWQYGREAFF. This rearrangement joins TRBV28 to TRBJ1-1; D gene uncertain. V shed 4 bases and J shed 8 bases, with 23 bases lying between them. This CDR3 comprises 16 residues. Looked up from germline, CDR1 is MDHEN and CDR2 is SYDVKM.